A selection of T cell receptor beta chains follows, all from one sample in a study of T cell responses to AZD1222 COVID-19 vaccine. Generated by immunoSEQ multiplex PCR, the TCRdb table keeps only in-frame clones and is missing some. The data hold 150,000 or so clones, with approximately 93% observed a single time. The source was peripheral blood, collected 28 days after the second AZD1222 dose. The origin of the receptors is an adult who received the AZD1222 COVID-19 vaccine. The CDR3 runs from the conserved cysteine through the conserved F or W. A D gene is named only where the DNA matches it firmly. Size is stated for part of the rows, as once, few or many counts, or as a class when the clone is expanded.

TRBV27	TRBJ1-2	NA	NA	12	TGTGCCAGCAGTCTTAGGGGCCCCGGCTACACCTTC	CASSLRGPGYTF
TRBV19	TRBJ2-7	NA	NA	14	TGTGCCAGTAGTCCCCAAGCGTCATCCTACGAGCAGTACTTC	CASSPQASSYEQYF
TRBV7-2	TRBJ2-7	NA	NA	17	TGTGCCAGCAGCTTAGCGCCACCAGTCCCGGGGCCCTACGAGCAGTACTTC	CASSLAPPVPGPYEQYF
TRBV21-1	TRBJ2-7	NA	NA	18	TGTGCCAGCAGCAAAGGGGGTGTTACCCGGGACAGGGCGGATGAGCAGTACTTC	CASSKGGVTRDRADEQYF
TRBV29-1	TRBJ1-4	NA	NA	15	TGCAGCGTTGTACTGCATGTGGGGACTAATGAAAAACTGTTTTTT	CSVVLHVGTNEKLFF
TRBV18	TRBJ2-7	NA	NA	12	TGTGCCAGCTCACCAGACTCCTACGAGCAGTACTTC	CASSPDSYEQYF
TRBV6-5	TRBJ2-5	NA	once	14	TGTGCCAGCAGCACAAGCGGGACAGAAGAGACCCAGTACTTC	CASSTSGTEETQYF
TRBV6-5	TRBJ2-7	NA	NA	14	TGTGCCAGCAGTTACGACCGGGACACCTACGAGCAGTACTTC	CASSYDRDTYEQYF
TRBV5-4	TRBJ1-2	NA	NA	13	TGTGCCAGCAGCTTGGCCCCGTACTATGGCTACACCTTC	CASSLAPYYGYTF
TRBV5-1	TRBJ2-5	NA	NA	14	TGCGCCAGCAGCTTAAGGGACTTTAAAGAGACCCAGTACTTC	CASSLRDFKETQYF
TRBV9	TRBJ1-1	NA	NA	15	TGTGCCAGCAGCCCCCGCGGGGCGGAGAACACTGAAGCTTTCTTT	CASSPRGAENTEAFF
TRBV11-3	TRBJ1-1	NA	once	13	TGTGCCAGCAGCTTAATTGAAAACACTGAAGCTTTCTTT	CASSLIENTEAFF
TRBV9	TRBJ2-7	NA	once	13	TGTGCCAGCAGCCAAACAGGGTTACACGAGCAGTACTTC	CASSQTGLHEQYF
TRBV27	TRBJ1-1	NA	NA	15	TGTGCCAGCAGTTTGAGGTTCGCCATGAACACTGAAGCTTTCTTT	CASSLRFAMNTEAFF
TRBV7-9	TRBJ1-1	TRBD1	NA	17	TGTGCCAGCAGCTTAGGTTCGACAGGGGGCGGGGACACTGAAGCTTTCTTT	CASSLGSTGGGDTEAFF
TRBV7-2	TRBJ1-1	NA	NA	14	TGTGCCAGCAGCTTAGCGGACAGTAACACTGAAGCTTTCTTT	CASSLADSNTEAFF
TRBV4-2	TRBJ1-5	TRBD1	NA	19	TGTGCCAGCAGCCAAGACACAACACCGGGACAGGGAGTAGGGCAGCCCCAGCATTTT	CASSQDTTPGQGVGQPQHF
TRBV9	TRBJ2-7	TRBD2	NA	15	TGTGCCAGCAGCGTAGCCGGGGGGGAGTCCTACGAGCAGTACTTC	CASSVAGGESYEQYF
TRBV28	TRBJ2-1	NA	NA	14	TGTGCCAGCAGTCAGGGATGGGGTACCAATGAGCAGTTCTTC	CASSQGWGTNEQFF
TRBV7-2	TRBJ2-4	NA	NA	14	TGTGCCAGCAGCTTGACACCAGCCAAAAACATTCAGTACTTC	CASSLTPAKNIQYF
TRBV11-3	TRBJ2-3	NA	NA	14	TGTGCCAGCAGCTTAGAGGGGCCCTCAGATACGCAGTATTTT	CASSLEGPSDTQYF
TRBV18	TRBJ1-1	TRBD1	NA	16	TGTGCCAGCTCACCAAACCCGACAGGGGGGTACACTGAAGCTTTCTTT	CASSPNPTGGYTEAFF
TRBV6-2/TRBV6-3	TRBJ1-1	NA	NA	12	TGTGCCAGCAGCTCATTTGCGGGGGGAGCTTTCTTT	CASSSFAGGAFF
TRBV5-1	TRBJ2-7	NA	NA	14	TGCGCCAGCAGCTTGGGGTTCCGACCGAACGAGCAGTACTTC	CASSLGFRPNEQYF
TRBV4-1	TRBJ1-2	NA	NA	15	TGCGCCAGCAGCCAGGTCTGGGGGGGGTTGGGTGGCTACACCTTC	CASSQVWGGLGGYTF
TRBV10-1	TRBJ1-3	NA	once	18	TGCGCCAGCAGTGAGTCGATGGACAGTTCTAATCCTGGAAACACCATATATTTT	CASSESMDSSNPGNTIYF
TRBV5-5	TRBJ1-5	TRBD1	NA	16	TGTGCCAGCAGCCAACGGACAGGGGCGGGCAATCAGCCCCAGCATTTT	CASSQRTGAGNQPQHF
TRBV9	TRBJ1-5	NA	once	13	TGTGCCAGCAGCGTAGCTACGGGCCAGCCCCAGCATTTT	CASSVATGQPQHF
TRBV7-2	TRBJ1-4	NA	NA	15	TGTGCCAGCAGCTCCGTGGGGAAACAAAATGAAAAACTGTTTTTT	CASSSVGKQNEKLFF
TRBV6-1	TRBJ1-1	NA	NA	14	TGTGCCAGCAGTGATAGGGGCTCGAACACTGAAGCTTTCTTT	CASSDRGSNTEAFF
TRBV6-4	TRBJ2-3	TRBD2	NA	15	TGTGCCAGCAGTGATAAGCGGGAGGGCCCAGATACGCAGTATTTT	CASSDKREGPDTQYF
TRBV15	TRBJ1-2	NA	NA	17	TGTGCCACCAGCGCGGACCTGGGGACCACAGCCTCCTATGGCTACACCTTC	CATSADLGTTASYGYTF
TRBV3-1/TRBV3-2	TRBJ1-2	NA	NA	14	TGTGCCAGCAGCCAAGAGAGGCAGTTCTATGGCTACACCTTC	CASSQERQFYGYTF
TRBV9	TRBJ2-2	NA	NA	12	TGTGCCAGCACCGGGGTAGTCGGGGAGCTGTTTTTT	CASTGVVGELFF
TRBV3-1/TRBV3-2	TRBJ2-1	NA	NA	14	TGTGCCAGCAGCCGCGAGGGTTCCGACAATGAGCAGTTCTTC	CASSREGSDNEQFF
TRBV23-1	TRBJ1-5	NA	few	16	TGCGCCAGCGACCCCTTTATCCCCACAACAAATCAGCCCCAGCATTTT	CASDPFIPTTNQPQHF
TRBV5-3	TRBJ1-4	NA	NA	16	TGTGCCAGAAGCTTGGAGGCTATCCCATCTAATGAAAAACTGTTTTTT	CARSLEAIPSNEKLFF
TRBV6-5	TRBJ1-1	NA	NA	15	TGTGCCAGCAGTTATGGGGGCAAGGATAACACTGAAGCTTTCTTT	CASSYGGKDNTEAFF
TRBV7-8	TRBJ2-7	NA	NA	17	TGTGCCAGCAGCTTAGTGTCTAGGGCAGGGGTGTTCTACGAGCAGTACTTC	CASSLVSRAGVFYEQYF
TRBV2	TRBJ2-1	TRBD2	few	14	TGTGCCAGCACGCCGGGAGGGCTACCCAATGAGCAGTTCTTC	CASTPGGLPNEQFF
TRBV3-1/TRBV3-2	TRBJ2-1	TRBD2	NA	18	TGTGCCAGCAGCCAAGATTTTTTGGCTAGCGGATACTACAATGAGCAGTTCTTC	CASSQDFLASGYYNEQFF
TRBV27	TRBJ2-1	NA	NA	15	TGTGCCAGCAGTTTACAGGGGGGCCCCTACAATGAGCAGTTCTTC	CASSLQGGPYNEQFF
TRBV5-1	TRBJ1-1	NA	NA	15	TGCGCCAGCAGCTGGACCGGGACAACGAACACTGAAGCTTTCTTT	CASSWTGTTNTEAFF
TRBV5-5	TRBJ2-5	TRBD1	NA	16	TGTGCCAGCAGCTCGGCGGGACAGGCGTACCAAGAGACCCAGTACTTC	CASSSAGQAYQETQYF
TRBV10-3	TRBJ2-2	NA	NA	13	TGTGCCATCAGTCCTGGGGGCCTCGGGGAGCTGTTTTTT	CAISPGGLGELFF
TRBV4-1	TRBJ2-5	NA	NA	16	TGCGCCAGCAGCCAAGAGTCCGGGCCCGGCTTGGAGACCCAGTACTTC	CASSQESGPGLETQYF
TRBV7-9	TRBJ1-6	NA	once	14	TGTGCCAGCAGCTCAACCGGGGGGAGTTCACCCCTCCACTTT	CASSSTGGSSPLHF
TRBV10-3	TRBJ2-3	NA	once	16	TGTGCCATCAGTGGTGCCAGGGGAATATCGACAGATACGCAGTATTTT	CAISGARGISTDTQYF
TRBV4-1	TRBJ1-5	NA	NA	17	TGCGCCAGCAGCCAAGTCGGGGCGGACACACCTTATCAGCCCCAGCATTTT	CASSQVGADTPYQPQHF
TRBV6-5	TRBJ2-7	TRBD2	NA	14	TGTGCCAGCACGCCTAGCGGGTATCCCTACGAGCAGTACTTC	CASTPSGYPYEQYF
TRBV6-5	TRBJ2-5	TRBD2	NA	16	TGTGCCAGCAGTTACTCGGCGGGAGGCCCCCAAGAGACCCAGTACTTC	CASSYSAGGPQETQYF
TRBV7-3	TRBJ2-5	TRBD2	NA	17	TGTGCCAGCAGCTTACGGGGGACTAGCTCGTACCAAGAGACCCAGTACTTC	CASSLRGTSSYQETQYF
TRBV19	TRBJ1-5	TRBD1	NA	16	TGTGCCAGTAGTATATGGACAGGGGCTAGCAATCAGCCCCAGCATTTT	CASSIWTGASNQPQHF
TRBV25-1	TRBJ1-2	NA	NA	14	TGTGCCAGCAGTGGATCCCGGTTACCGTTGGGCTACACCTTC	CASSGSRLPLGYTF
TRBV11-2	TRBJ2-2	NA	NA	14	TGTGCCAGCAGCTTAGATCCTCAAGCCGGGGAGCTGTTTTTT	CASSLDPQAGELFF
TRBV28	TRBJ2-3	TRBD1	NA	16	TGTGCCAGCAGTAAAATAGGACAGGGGGCGTCAGATACGCAGTATTTT	CASSKIGQGASDTQYF
TRBV27	TRBJ2-2	TRBD2	NA	17	TGTGCCAGCAGTTTTAATAGCGGGAGATTAGGCACCGGGGAGCTGTTTTTT	CASSFNSGRLGTGELFF
TRBV5-1	TRBJ2-1	TRBD2	NA	17	TGCGCCAGCGAGGGGACAAGTCGCGGGGGGGCCCGCAATGAGCAGTTCTTC	CASEGTSRGGARNEQFF
TRBV7-9	TRBJ2-2	TRBD1	NA	16	TGTGCCAGCAGCAGACGACAGGGTTCTTTGAACGGGGAGCTGTTTTTT	CASSRRQGSLNGELFF